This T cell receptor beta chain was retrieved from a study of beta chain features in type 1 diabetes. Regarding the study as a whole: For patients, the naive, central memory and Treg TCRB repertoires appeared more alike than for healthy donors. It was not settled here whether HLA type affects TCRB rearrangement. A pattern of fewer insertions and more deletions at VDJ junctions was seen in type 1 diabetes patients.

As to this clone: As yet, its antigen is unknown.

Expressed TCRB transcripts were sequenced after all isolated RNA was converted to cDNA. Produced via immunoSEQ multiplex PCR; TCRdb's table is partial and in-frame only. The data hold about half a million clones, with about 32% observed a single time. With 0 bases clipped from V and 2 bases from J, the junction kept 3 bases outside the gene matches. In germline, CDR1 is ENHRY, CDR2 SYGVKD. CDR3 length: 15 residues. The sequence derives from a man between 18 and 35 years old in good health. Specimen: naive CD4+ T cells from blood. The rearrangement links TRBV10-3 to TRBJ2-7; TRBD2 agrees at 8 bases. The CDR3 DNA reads TGTGCCATCAGTGAGTCCATAGCGGGGCCCTACGAGCAGTACTTC. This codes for CAISESIAGPYEQYF.